This TCR beta chain was sequenced for a study of T cell responses to AZD1222 COVID-19 vaccine. Germline V gene lookup returns CDR1 MGHRA and CDR2 YSYEKL. V lost 8 bases and J 0 bases, leaving 13 bases between the germline ends. The CDR3 runs to 14 residues. Sequencing used immunoSEQ multiplex PCR; TCRdb keeps in-frame clones, though not all of them. Among tens of thousands of clones listed, more than 85% were seen once. This clone was picked up a small number of times. Its antigen remains unidentified. Findings of the study overall: Increased Spike-specific TCR breadth and depth were observed after two AZD1222 doses.

The source of this sequence is an adult who received the AZD1222 COVID-19 vaccine. Sequencing used peripheral blood, obtained 28 days after the second AZD1222 dose. The chain joins TRBV4-1 to TRBJ1-1; D is uncertain. CDR3: CASRGPLVNTEAFF. CDR3 DNA sequence: TGCGCCAGCCGCGGGCCGTTGGTGAACACTGAAGCTTTCTTT.